This TCR beta chain was obtained from a study of vaccination and CD4 T cells after COVID-19. Study overall: SARS-CoV-2 had been detected by nasal swab PCR in convalescent patients; several were mild, one severe. Following dose two, a median approximately 74 days (range 14 to 241) passed before post-vaccine samples were taken.

A word on this clonotype: Its antigen is currently unknown.

The germline V gene has CDR1 MNHEY and CDR2 SVGEGT. V shed 8 bases and J shed 0 bases, with 17 bases lying between them. The CDR3 runs 16 residues. Treatment of the sample: approximately nine-day PBMC culture with coronavirus spike peptide pools or control peptides (ViraFEST assay). Wells contained two million PBMCs each, and these were cultured with roughly 11 IU/ml IL-2 and about 9 ug/ml peptide pools. Oncomine TCR Beta short-read sequencing was applied to DNA from cultured CD4+ T cells. A single record per CDR3 protein comes from TCRdb applying MiXCR to the PCR reads. The sample includes about 11,000 distinct CDR3 sequences, over 25% of them seen just once.

The receptor was isolated from a human donor who had recovered from COVID-19. V and J are TRBV6-2 or TRBV6-3 and TRBJ2-1; tentative D call: TRBD1 (7 bases). This sample comprised CD4+ T cells from blood, cultured in vitro, obtained after SARS-CoV-2 vaccination. The CDR3 sequence is CASHSAGGYSYNEQFF. The CDR3 nucleotides are TGTGCCAGCCATTCGGCAGGGGGGTACTCCTACAATGAGCAGTTCTTC.